This T cell receptor beta chain is from a study of CD8 T cells in ankylosing spondylitis. General study points: Disease-linked clones, CD8+, were relatively rare in peripheral blood.

This CDR3 has 13 residues. CDR1 and CDR2 (germline): SGHRS, YFSETQ. V lost 5 bases and J lost 3, with 11 bases in between. This clonotype was picked up a small number of times. What it binds is not known. TCRdb re-called the 5' RACE reads with MiXCR, one entry per CDR3 protein. The sample contains under 200,000 distinct CDR3 sequences, approximately 10% of which appear only once. The chain uses TRBV5-1 and TRBJ1-2; perhaps TRBD1 as D (6 bases). The TCR comes from a female donor with ankylosing spondylitis or in good health (not recorded which). Sequencing was performed on blood, either unsorted or a sorted T cell fraction (not recorded which). Written as DNA, the CDR3 is TGCGCCAGCAGACAGGGAGGTGACTATGGCTACACCTTC. Translation gives CASRQGGDYGYTF. The full variable domain, in which reference TRBV5-1 and TRBJ1-2 provide the parts outside the CDR3, is KAGVTQTPRYLIKTRGQQVTLSCSPISGHRSVSWYQQTPGQGLQFLFEYFSETQRNKGNFPGRFSGRQFSNSRSEMNVSTLELGDSALYLCASRQGGDYGYTFGSGTRLTVV.